Given below is one T cell receptor beta chain in context. The data are from a study of T cell changes during pregnancy in multiple sclerosis. TCRdb's table, derived via immunoSEQ multiplex PCR, lists solely in-frame clones and lacks some. Here the sample spans some 70,000 clones, about 90% being singletons. The CDR3 spans 15 residues. Trimming shortened V by 2 bases and J by 7 bases, and 12 bases separated the two germline ends. The germline gives CDR1 SGHAT, CDR2 FQNNGV. The chain employs TRBV11-2 and TRBJ1-6; possibly TRBD1 for D (5 bases). This receptor was taken from a female donor with multiple sclerosis, enrolled in a pregnancy study. Specimen: peripheral blood, collected in the second trimester of pregnancy. The CDR3 is CASSLKTVRNSPLHF. In nucleotides, the CDR3 is TGTGCCAGCAGCTTAAAGACAGTAAGGAATTCACCCCTCCACTTT.